A selection of T cell receptor beta chains follows, all from one sample in a study of blood T cells in healthy people across ages. TCRdb passed the 5' RACE reads through MiXCR, listing each CDR3 protein once. The sample carries hundreds of thousands of distinct CDR3 sequences, around 25% recorded once. The same sample was also used in a study of T cells of mothers and their children.

The sample taken for sequencing was blood. All receptors derive from a boy younger than 18 in good health. Both conserved end residues are part of each CDR3. D genes are given only for firm matches. Rows give clone size only sometimes, using once, few, many, or a class for an expanded clone.

TRBV9	-	TRBJ2-5	-	TGTGCCAGCAGCCTAGGGAACAGGGAAGGCCAAGAGACCCAGTACTTC	CASSLGNREGQETQYF
TRBV10-3	TRBD2	TRBJ2-5	few	TGTGCCGCCCGACCGGGACTAGAAGAGACCCAGTACTTC	CAARPGLEETQYF
TRBV29-1	-	TRBJ2-1	few	TGCAGCGTTCGACTCGATGAGCAGTTCTTC	CSVRLDEQFF
TRBV4-3	TRBD2	TRBJ2-1	few	TGCGCCAGCAGCCAAGGTTTAGGACTAGCTGCCGATGAGCAGTTCTTC	CASSQGLGLAADEQFF
TRBV28	TRBD1	TRBJ2-3	-	TGTGCCAGCAGTTATCCACCCCTGACAGGGTTGACAGATACGCAGTATTTT	CASSYPPLTGLTDTQYF
TRBV12-3/TRBV12-4	TRBD2	TRBJ2-5	few	TGTGCCAGCACCACCGGGACTAGTGATGAGACCCAGTACTTC	CASTTGTSDETQYF
TRBV5-1	-	TRBJ2-7	-	TGCGCCAGCAGCTTTGTGGAGACCCGCTACGAGCAGTACTTC	CASSFVETRYEQYF
TRBV6-6	TRBD1	TRBJ1-6	-	TGTGCCAGCAGCAAGGGACAGGGGGATTCACCCCTCCACTTT	CASSKGQGDSPLHF
TRBV7-9	TRBD1	TRBJ1-1	-	TGTGCCAGCAGCCAGGGGGGATTGAACACTGAAACTTTCTTT	CASSQGGLNTETFF
TRBV18	-	TRBJ1-5	-	TGTGCCAGCTCACCAGGGCCCAATAGCAATCAGCCCCAGCATTTT	CASSPGPNSNQPQHF
TRBV7-9	-	TRBJ2-2	-	TGTGCCAGCAGCCCGAGGAGGAGCGACACCGGGGAGCTGTTTTTT	CASSPRRSDTGELFF
TRBV4-1	-	TRBJ1-4	few	TGCGCCAGCAGCCCCTCAGGGCGGACTAATGAAAAACTGTTTTTT	CASSPSGRTNEKLFF
TRBV9	-	TRBJ2-5	-	TGTGCCAGCAGCGGGACGGGGGAAGTGAAGACCCAGTACTTC	CASSGTGEVKTQYF
TRBV12-3/TRBV12-4	TRBD1	TRBJ2-2	few	TGTGCCAGCAGCCCCTGGACAGGGAGGTCCGGGGAGCTGTTTTTT	CASSPWTGRSGELFF
TRBV7-9	TRBD1	TRBJ2-1	-	TGTGCCAGCAGCTGGGGGACAGTAGGCTCCTACAATGAGCAGTTCTTC	CASSWGTVGSYNEQFF
TRBV6-5	-	TRBJ1-1	few	TGTGCCAGCAGTTACTCGGTCGAGACCTATGCCCTGAACACTGAAGCTTTCTTT	CASSYSVETYALNTEAFF
TRBV12-3/TRBV12-4	TRBD1	TRBJ2-4	-	TGTGCCAGCAGGGACGGGACAGACAAAAACATTCAGTACTTC	CASRDGTDKNIQYF
TRBV29-1	TRBD2	TRBJ2-1	few	TGCAGCGCCGAACTAGCGGGAGGCTACAATGAGCAGTTCTTC	CSAELAGGYNEQFF
TRBV25-1	-	TRBJ2-5	-	TGTGCCAGCAGTGGCCCCATGAATAGAGAGACCCAGTACTTC	CASSGPMNRETQYF
TRBV29-1	TRBD2	TRBJ2-5	few	TGCAGCATTAGTGTCGGACTAGCGGGAGGAACGGGGGAGACCCAGTACTTC	CSISVGLAGGTGETQYF
TRBV2	-	TRBJ2-7	-	TGTGCCAGCAGTGACGGGGGATTCTCTACCTACGAGCAGTACTTC	CASSDGGFSTYEQYF
TRBV7-3	-	TRBJ2-1	-	TGTGCCAGCAGTTCAGGGATAGCCTCCTACAATGAGCAGTTCTTC	CASSSGIASYNEQFF
TRBV11-3	TRBD2	TRBJ2-4	-	TGTGCCAGCAGACGCGGGAGTGTAGGAAACATTCAGTACTTC	CASRRGSVGNIQYF
TRBV20-1	-	TRBJ2-4	many	TGCAGTGCTAGAGTGGATTTAGCCAAAAACATTCAGTACTTC	CSARVDLAKNIQYF
TRBV6-1	-	TRBJ2-5	few	TGTGCCAGCAGTGAAGTTCGGGGGAGCAGTACCCAGTACTTC	CASSEVRGSSTQYF
TRBV7-2	TRBD1	TRBJ2-3	few	TGTGCCAGCAGCTTAGTGGGACAGGGGGCAGATACGCAGTATTTT	CASSLVGQGADTQYF
TRBV7-9	TRBD2	TRBJ2-1	once	TGTGCCAGCAGCTTAGTAGGACTAGGGGCCTACAATGAGCAGTTCTTC	CASSLVGLGAYNEQFF
TRBV2	TRBD2	TRBJ2-5	few	TGTGCCAGCAGTGCCGGGACTAGCGGGGGGAGAGAGACCCAGTACTTC	CASSAGTSGGRETQYF
TRBV5-6	-	TRBJ1-2	few	TGTGCCAGCAGCCGGGGGTTAAATGGCGGCTACACCTTC	CASSRGLNGGYTF
TRBV10-3	-	TRBJ1-4	-	TGTGCCATCAGCTCGTCGCCAGGGGAGAATGAAAAACTGTTTTTT	CAISSSPGENEKLFF
TRBV7-7	TRBD2	TRBJ2-5	-	TGTGCTAGCAGCTTATCTCCCGCGGGAGTGGAGACCCAGTACTTC	CASSLSPAGVETQYF
TRBV7-9	-	TRBJ2-1	-	TGTGCCAGCAGCTACGATGAGCAGTTCTTC	CASSYDEQFF
TRBV3-1	-	TRBJ1-2	few	TGTGCCAGCAGCCAAGATCCCCTTGGCTACACCTTC	CASSQDPLGYTF
TRBV29-1	-	TRBJ2-5	-	TGCAGCCCCCGACTAGACGGAGAGACCCAGTACTTC	CSPRLDGETQYF
TRBV6-2/TRBV6-3	-	TRBJ2-5	-	TGTGCCAGCAGGGCAACTGGGGAAGAGACCCAGTACTTC	CASRATGEETQYF
TRBV6-6	-	TRBJ2-7	few	TGTGCCAGCAGTTACGACAGACATATCTCCTACGAGCAGTACTTC	CASSYDRHISYEQYF
TRBV12-3/TRBV12-4	TRBD1	TRBJ2-5	few	TGTGCCAGCAGCCTGGGGACAGGGAGCACAAGAGAGACCCAGTACTTC	CASSLGTGSTRETQYF
TRBV14	-	TRBJ2-2	few	TGTGCCAGCAGCCAAGAATTATGGGGACCGAACACCGGGGAGCTGTTTTTT	CASSQELWGPNTGELFF
TRBV27	TRBD1	TRBJ2-1	once	TGTGCCAGCAGTTTGGGACAGGTATATTACAATGAGCAGTTCTTC	CASSLGQVYYNEQFF
TRBV7-3	-	TRBJ1-1	-	TGTGCCAGCAGCTTATTGGGGGGCGACACTGAAGCTTTCTTT	CASSLLGGDTEAFF
TRBV27	-	TRBJ2-6	once	TGTGCCAGCAGTTTTTCAATTGGGGCCAACGTCCTGACTTTC	CASSFSIGANVLTF
TRBV3-1	-	TRBJ1-1	-	TGTGCCAGCAGCCAGGGACACCAGAACACTGAAGCTTTCTTT	CASSQGHQNTEAFF
TRBV10-3	TRBD1	TRBJ2-7	few	TGTGCCATCAGTGGGCGGACAGGGACCGCGGAGCCCGAGCAGTACTTC	CAISGRTGTAEPEQYF